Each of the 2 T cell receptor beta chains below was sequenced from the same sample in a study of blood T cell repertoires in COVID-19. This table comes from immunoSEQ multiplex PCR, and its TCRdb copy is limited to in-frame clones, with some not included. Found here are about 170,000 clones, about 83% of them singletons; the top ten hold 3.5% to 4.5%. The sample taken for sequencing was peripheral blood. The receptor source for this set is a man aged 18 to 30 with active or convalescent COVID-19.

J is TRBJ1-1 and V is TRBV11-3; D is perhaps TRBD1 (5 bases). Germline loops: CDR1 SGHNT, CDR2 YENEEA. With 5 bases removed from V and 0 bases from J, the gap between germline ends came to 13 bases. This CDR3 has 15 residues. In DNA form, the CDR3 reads TGTGCCAGCAGCGCCCGGGGGGGGTTGAACACTGAAGCTTTCTTT. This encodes CASSARGGLNTEAFF.

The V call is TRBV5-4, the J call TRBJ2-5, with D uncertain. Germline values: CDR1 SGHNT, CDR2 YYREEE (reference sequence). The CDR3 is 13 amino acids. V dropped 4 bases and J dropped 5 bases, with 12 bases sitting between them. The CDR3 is CASSPQDEETQYF. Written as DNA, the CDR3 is TGTGCCAGCAGCCCCCAGGATGAGGAGACCCAGTACTTC.